The present T cell receptor (beta chain) was sequenced within a study of neurological immune-mediated disorders. This clonotype came up many times. With 10-nucleotide random UMIs included, cDNA was synthesized by 5'RACE. One entry per CDR3 protein results from TCRdb running MiXCR on the 5' RACE reads. The sample consists of tens of thousands of distinct CDR3 sequences, 12% of them appearing once. Stored at -80 C, 2 million PBMCs were the source of the unsorted libraries. Germline CDR1 reads DFQATT; CDR2 reads SNEGSKA (reference sequence). Trimming pared 4 bases from V and 2 bases from J, leaving 21 bases between. The CDR3 extends over 16 amino acids.

This receptor was identified in an older woman with HTLV-1-associated myelopathy (HAM/TSP). The V gene is TRBV20-1, the J gene TRBJ2-7; D perhaps matches TRBD2 (5 bases). Sequenced input: PBMCs. CDR3 nucleotide sequence: TGCAGTGCTAACCCGAGCTCGGTAGCGAGTCCCTACGAGCAGTACTTC. Residues: CSANPSSVASPYEQYF.